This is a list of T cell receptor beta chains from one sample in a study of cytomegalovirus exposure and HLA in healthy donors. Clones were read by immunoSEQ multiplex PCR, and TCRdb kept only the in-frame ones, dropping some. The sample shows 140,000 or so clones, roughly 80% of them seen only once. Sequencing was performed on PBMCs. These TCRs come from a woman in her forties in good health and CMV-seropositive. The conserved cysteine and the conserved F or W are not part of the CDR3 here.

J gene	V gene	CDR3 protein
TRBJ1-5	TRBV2	ASTFAGNQPQH
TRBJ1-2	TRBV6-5	ASSSDSWYGHT
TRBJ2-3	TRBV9	ASSPQVTDTQY
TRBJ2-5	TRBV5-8	ASNTARLAGGLGETQY
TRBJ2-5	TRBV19	ASSILGWETQY
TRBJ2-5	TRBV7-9	ASSSYQGLAGQETQY
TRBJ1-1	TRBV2	ASSRGMNTEAF
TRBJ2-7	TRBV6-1	ASSEGGARLEQY
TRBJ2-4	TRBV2	ASSEETGGIAKNIQY
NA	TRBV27	ASSLSGSVAANRDPSSYEQY
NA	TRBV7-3	ASSLERLPYEQY
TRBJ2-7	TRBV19	ASSIGAGGIDEQY
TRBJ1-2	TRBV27	ASRPQGLDGYT
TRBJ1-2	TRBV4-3	ASSQDPGTVYGYT
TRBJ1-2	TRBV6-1	ASSESGDYGYT
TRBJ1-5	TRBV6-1	ASSGVRGASFDQPQH
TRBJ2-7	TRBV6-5	ASSYPSSYEQY
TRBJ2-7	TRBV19	ASSIDQATAYEQY
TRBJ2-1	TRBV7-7	ASSRGRGYNEQF
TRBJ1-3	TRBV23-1	ASSPVGGSRGDSGNTIY
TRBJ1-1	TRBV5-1	ASSSVGIANTEAF
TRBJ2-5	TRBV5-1	ASSSGTAQETQY
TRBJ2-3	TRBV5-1	ASSLQGAGSTDTQY
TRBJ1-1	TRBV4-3	ASSQVGSRSKAF
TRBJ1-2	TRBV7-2	ASSFQPGQGPPGGYT
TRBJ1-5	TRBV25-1	ASSGYKYQPQH
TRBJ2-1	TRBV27	ASSFSQGGQF
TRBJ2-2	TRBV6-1	ASSAKSNTGELF
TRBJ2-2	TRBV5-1	ASSLAGHNTGELF
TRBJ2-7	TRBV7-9	ASTLGQPEYEQY
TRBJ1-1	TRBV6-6	ASSYPIQGRSTEAF
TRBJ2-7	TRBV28	ASSYGREQY
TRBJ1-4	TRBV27	ASSLSRGRKLF
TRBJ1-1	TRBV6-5	ASSTPGAEAF
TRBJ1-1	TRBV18	ASSSGTREVRAF
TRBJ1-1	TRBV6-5	ASSKGQQNTEAF
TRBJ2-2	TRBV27	ASGDRHNTGELF
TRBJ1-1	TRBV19	ASSGAANTEAF
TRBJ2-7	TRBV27	ASSLLGWRREVGYEQY
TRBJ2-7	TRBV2	ASILSGQTYEQY
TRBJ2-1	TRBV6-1	ASSEWVESNNEQF
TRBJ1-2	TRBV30	AWSRDRGRRGYT
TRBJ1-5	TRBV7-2	ASTLYSNQPQH
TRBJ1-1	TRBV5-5	ASSFDWGPEAF
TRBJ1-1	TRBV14	ASSPRQGMNTEAF
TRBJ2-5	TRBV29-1	SVEFPAGGGRGETQY
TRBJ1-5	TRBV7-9	ASSNSNQPQH
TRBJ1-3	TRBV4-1	ASSQDTGGADTIY
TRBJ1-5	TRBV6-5	ASSEWAGNQPQH
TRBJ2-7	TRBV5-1	ASMREREQY
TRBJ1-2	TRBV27	ASSLAANYGYT
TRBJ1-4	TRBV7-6	ASSFRQGNEKLF
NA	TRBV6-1	ASSPTGLTHEQY
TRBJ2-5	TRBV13	ASSRSSGVETQY